The next 29 T cell receptor beta chains were all read from a single sample in a study of blood T cell dynamics during melanoma immunotherapy. TCRdb keeps only in-frame clones here, not all; method: immunoSEQ multiplex PCR. This sample has around 12,000 clones, with roughly 84% found just once. Specified time point: pre-treatment baseline. The sequenced sample was blood, obtained from a patient treated with checkpoint blockade. These receptors were collected from a human donor with melanoma.

This chain uses TRBV5-4 with TRBJ1-2; D remains ambiguous. There are 12 residues in the CDR3. Per germline, CDR1 SGHNT and CDR2 YYREEE (reference sequence). V lost 2 bases and J 4 bases, leaving 6 bases between the germline ends. The DNA for the CDR3 is TGTGCCAGCAGCTTAGACGTCTATGGCTACACCTTC. As protein: CASSLDVYGYTF.

The chain uses TRBV28 and TRBJ1-5; D is unclear. The CDR3 is made up of 14 amino acids. Trimming removed 7 bases from V and 0 bases from J, with 10 bases in between. Germline V gives CDR1 MDHEN, CDR2 SYDVKM. The CDR3 DNA sequence: TGTGCCAGCATAGGATGGCTTAGCAATCAGCCCCAGCATTTT. Amino acid sequence: CASIGWLSNQPQHF.

As concerns this clone: One end of the junction is discordant with germline, which a read error may explain. This chain connects TRBV9 to TRBJ1-4, with a weak D call TRBD1 (6 bases). From germline, CDR1 is SGDLS and CDR2 YYNGEE. This CDR3 comprises 14 residues. This chain's CDR3 is CASSEGVTSEKLFF. DNA of the CDR3: TGTGCCAGCAGCGAGGGGGTAACTAGTGAAAAACTGTTTTTT.

The gene calls are TRBV6-5 and TRBJ1-5; possible D gene TRBD1, 6 bases. Trimming removed 5 bases from V and 3 bases from J, with 8 bases in between. CDR3 size: 13 residues. Germline V gene sequence: CDR1 MNHEY, CDR2 SVGAGI. CDR3 in amino acids: CASSTGINQPQHF. The DNA for the CDR3 is TGTGCCAGCAGTACAGGGATCAATCAGCCCCAGCATTTT.

The chain joins TRBV5-6 to TRBJ2-5; 7 positions match TRBD2. This CDR3 is built from 12 residues. CDR1 and CDR2 from the germline V gene are SGHDT and YYEEEE. J gave up 8 bases and V 4 bases, and 5 bases lay outside the gene matches. Here the CDR3 reads CASSQGLTTQYF. The DNA for the CDR3 is TGTGCCAGCAGCCAGGGACTAACAACCCAGTACTTC.

The chain joins TRBV10-3 to TRBJ1-1; TRBD1 matches at 10 bases. There are 14 residues in the CDR3. V dropped 4 bases and J dropped 4; count of bases not matched to a gene: 3. Per germline, CDR1 ENHRY and CDR2 SYGVKD. The CDR3 is CAISAGQGTTEAFF. CDR3 nucleotide sequence: TGTGCCATCAGTGCGGGACAGGGGACCACTGAAGCTTTCTTT.

CDR3 loop: CASSLGSRETQYF. The CDR3 nucleotides are TGCGCCAGCAGCTTGGGGAGTAGAGAGACCCAGTACTTC. The gene calls are TRBV5-1 and TRBJ2-5; D is unclear. Germline CDR1 and CDR2: SGHRS and YFSETQ. The CDR3 has 13 amino acids. Trimming cost V 0 bases and J 4 bases, with 7 bases left between them.

This clone was counted once. V and J are TRBV7-2 and TRBJ1-2, with TRBD1 as a possible D gene (5 bases). Per germline, CDR1 SGHTA and CDR2 FQGNSA. The CDR3 length is 13 residues. The V end lost 5 bases, the J end lost 2 bases, and 9 bases lay between the germline ends. CDR3 sequence (DNA): TGTGCCAGCAGCGTTACAGGAAACTATGGCTACACCTTC. Translated: CASSVTGNYGYTF.

The chain has TRBV13 and TRBJ1-4; D is possibly TRBD1 (6 bases). Looked up from germline, CDR1 is PRHDT and CDR2 is FYEKMQ (reference sequence). The CDR3 runs 16 residues. The V and J ends lost 5 bases and 5 bases respectively, with 18 bases between them. This chain's CDR3 is CASSLNRVGGNEKLFF. CDR3 nucleotides: TGTGCCAGCAGCCTTAACAGGGTCGGGGGAAATGAAAAACTGTTTTTT.

CDR3 bases: TGTGCTACTTCCAAGAACACCGGGGAGCTGTTTTTT. Protein product: CATSKNTGELFF. J is TRBJ2-2 and V is TRBV12-5, with D unresolved. From germline, CDR1 is LGHNT and CDR2 FRNRAP. The CDR3 loop spans 12 amino acids. V was shortened by 10 bases and J by 1 base, with 7 bases between the two germline ends. Using reference TRBV12-5 and TRBJ2-2 for the parts outside the CDR3, the full variable domain is DARVTQTPRHKVTEMGQEVTMRCQPILGHNTVFWYRQTMMQGLELLAYFRNRAPLDDSGMPKDRFSAEMPDATLATLKIQPSEPRDSAVYFCATSKNTGELFFGEGSRLTVL.

The chain couples TRBV7-9 to TRBJ1-2, with D tentatively TRBD1 (6 bases). The V gene lost 0 bases and the J gene lost 8 bases, with 13 bases spanning the gap. The CDR3 contains 14 residues. The V gene's germline CDR1 is SEHNR and CDR2 FQNEAQ (reference sequence). CDR3: CASSLASGGGGYTF. DNA of the CDR3: TGTGCCAGCAGCTTAGCATCCGGGGGCGGGGGCTACACCTTC.

This clone was counted once. The chain couples TRBV28 to TRBJ2-7; D possibly corresponds to TRBD2 (5 bases). The CDR3 is 13 amino acids. The V and J ends lost 4 bases and 10 bases respectively, with 17 bases between them. CDR1 is MDHEN and CDR2 is SYDVKM in the germline V gene. This CDR3 is CASSSPPLASQYF. Written as DNA, the CDR3 is TGTGCCAGCAGTTCTCCCCCCCTAGCCTCTCAGTACTTC.

The CDR3 loop reads CASSLRMTPPGREKLFF. The CDR3 DNA sequence: TGTGCCAGCAGCTTGAGGATGACGCCCCCCGGGCGTGAAAAACTGTTTTTT. This chain joins TRBV5-7 and TRBJ1-4, with D uncertain. Being an ORF, TRBV5-7 has a function that is uncertain. The germline V and J ends were trimmed by 1 base and 7 bases, with 20 bases remaining between them. The CDR3 length is 17 residues.

This chain connects TRBV5-1 to TRBJ2-5, with D possibly matching TRBD1 (6 bases). The DNA end is more similar to TRBJ2-7, so the J call may be wrong. CDR1 is SGHRS and CDR2 is YFSETQ in the germline V gene. This CDR3 region has 15 residues. The CDR3, as DNA: TGCGCCAGCAGCTTGGCTGCAGGGGCCCCCTACGAGCAGTACTTC. This translates into CASSLAAGAPYEQYF.

This CDR3 reads CASSCTSGGLPGNTDTQYF. The DNA of the CDR3 is TGTGCCAGCAGCTGCACTAGCGGGGGGCTCCCCGGAAACACAGATACGCAGTATTTT. The chain has TRBV7-4 and TRBJ2-3; 12 nucleotides match TRBD2. After removal of 4 bases from V and 2 bases from J, the junction contained 13 bases not matched to a gene. This CDR3 has 19 residues. Germline loops: CDR1 SGHVT, CDR2 SQSDAQ. Based on the CDR3 plus reference TRBV7-4 and TRBJ2-3, the full variable domain is GAGVSQSPRYKVAKRGRDVALRCDSISGHVTLYWYRQTLGQGSEVLTYSQSDAQRDKSGRPSGRFSAERPERSVSTLKIQRTEQGDSAVYLCASSCTSGGLPGNTDTQYFGPGTRLTVL.

In this sample, this clone turned up once. CDR3 nucleotide sequence: TGTGCCAGTAGTAACCGACAGGTGGGGTACCAAGAGACCCAGTACTTC. Protein sequence: CASSNRQVGYQETQYF. V gene TRBV19 combines with J gene TRBJ2-5, with a tentative D call TRBD1 (6 bases). Trimming pared 4 bases from V and 0 bases from J, leaving 15 bases between. The V gene's germline CDR1 is LNHDA and CDR2 SQIVND (reference sequence). The CDR3 totals 16 residues. Supplemented by reference TRBV19 and TRBJ2-5, the full variable domain reads DGGITQSPKYLFRKEGQNVTLSCEQNLNHDAMYWYRQDPGQGLRLIYYSQIVNDFQKGDIAEGYSVSREKKESFPLTVTSAQKNPTAFYLCASSNRQVGYQETQYFGPGTRLLVL.

The CDR3 loop reads CASSLILSIDTQYF. The CDR3 region has the DNA TGTGCCAGCAGCTTAATACTTAGTATAGATACGCAGTATTTT. The rearrangement joins TRBV11-2 to TRBJ2-3, with D uncertain. The CDR3 length is 14 residues. CDR1 and CDR2 (germline): SGHAT, FQNNGV. V was shortened by 2 bases and J by 5 bases, with 11 bases between the two germline ends. Full variable domain (missing parts from reference TRBV11-2 and TRBJ2-3): EAGVAQSPRYKIIEKRQSVAFWCNPISGHATLYWYQQILGQGPKLLIQFQNNGVVDDSQLPKDRFSAERLKGVDSTLKIQPAKLEDSAVYLCASSLILSIDTQYFGPGTRLTVL.

The chain employs TRBV5-4 and TRBJ1-3; 7 nucleotides line up with TRBD1. Germline CDR1 and CDR2: SGHNT and YYREEE (reference sequence). CDR3 length equals 17 residues. V trimming: 5 bases; J trimming: 0 bases; junction bases outside the gene matches: 11. CDR3 in amino acids: CASSILGQTSSGNTIYF. The CDR3 nucleotides are TGTGCCAGCAGTATCCTGGGACAGACGAGCTCTGGAAACACCATATATTTT.

The chain couples TRBV18 to TRBJ1-2, with TRBD1 matching over 7 bases. CDR1 is KGHSH and CDR2 is LQKENI in the germline V gene. V lost 3 bases to trimming and J lost 3 bases; unmatched junction nucleotides: 1. The CDR3 has 13 residues. The CDR3: CASSPQGDYGYTF. The CDR3 coding sequence is TGTGCCAGCTCACCTCAGGGGGACTATGGCTACACCTTC.

V and J are TRBV19 and TRBJ1-5; 8 bases line up with TRBD1. The CDR3 totals 15 residues. Germline V gene lookup returns CDR1 LNHDA and CDR2 SQIVND (reference sequence). Trimming removed 5 bases from V and 6 bases from J; junction bases left unmatched: 9. The CDR3 protein is CASSAGDRGTQPQHF. The CDR3 nucleotides are TGTGCCAGTAGTGCCGGCGACAGGGGAACTCAGCCCCAGCATTTT.

The chain links TRBV7-3 to TRBJ2-2, with 10 bases fitting TRBD1. The trim removed 4 bases at V and 4 bases at J, leaving 12 bases unmatched. The CDR3 consists of 18 residues. Germline V gene sequence: CDR1 SGHTA, CDR2 FQGTGA. The CDR3 DNA sequence: TGTGCCAGCAGCTCCCGGACCGCTAGGACAGGGGGCACCGGGGAGCTGTTTTTT. This encodes CASSSRTARTGGTGELFF.

V gene TRBV10-2 combines with J gene TRBJ1-2; TRBD1 might be the D (6 bases). The CDR3 runs 17 residues. Germline V gene data show CDR1 as WSHSY and CDR2 as SAAADI. Trimming stripped 3 bases from V and 7 bases from J, with 24 bases between. The CDR3: CASSDPGGLPSRGGYTF. In nucleotides, the CDR3 is TGCGCCAGCAGTGATCCTGGGGGCCTACCCTCCCGGGGTGGCTACACCTTC.

This clone was counted only a few times. This chain links TRBV19 with TRBJ1-2; the D is unclear. Germline CDR1 and CDR2: LNHDA and SQIVND (reference sequence). The CDR3 length is 14 residues. The germline V and J ends were trimmed by 5 bases and 6 bases, with 16 bases remaining between them. In DNA, the CDR3 is TGTGCCAGTAGTTCCGACGGGGTTTCGAATGGCTACACCTTC. Translating gives CASSSDGVSNGYTF.

This chain uses TRBV11-2 with TRBJ1-2; D is unclear. Germline V CDR1 and CDR2: SGHAT, FQNNGV. V was trimmed by 0 bases and J by 4 bases, leaving 12 bases between them. This CDR3 has 15 residues. CDR3 sequence reads: CASSLDHGPAYGYTF. The CDR3 coding sequence is TGTGCCAGCAGCTTAGATCATGGTCCTGCCTATGGCTACACCTTC.

The V gene is TRBV7-2, the J gene TRBJ2-7, with D unresolved. CDR1 is SGHTA and CDR2 is FQGNSA in the germline V gene. This CDR3 is built from 14 residues. The V end was cut by 0 bases, the J end by 1 base, with 7 bases between. The CDR3, as DNA: TGTGCCAGCAGCTTAGCCTCGCGGTCCTACGAGCAGTACTTC. Protein product: CASSLASRSYEQYF.

The chain links TRBV9 to TRBJ1-2; tentative D call: TRBD1 (5 bases). This CDR3 spans 15 amino acids. Germline V gene sequence: CDR1 SGDLS, CDR2 YYNGEE. V was cut by 3 bases and J by 8 bases, with 20 bases left in between. CDR3 residues: CASSANSYPGSGYTF. Here the CDR3 DNA reads TGTGCCAGCAGCGCCAACAGTTATCCAGGGAGCGGCTACACCTTC.

The gene calls are TRBV7-9 and TRBJ1-2, with D unclear. V lost 2 bases to trimming and J lost 0 bases, with 10 bases between them. This CDR3 comprises 15 residues. Germline V gene lookup returns CDR1 SEHNR and CDR2 FQNEAQ (reference sequence). In nucleotides, the CDR3 is TGTGCCAGCAGCTTATCAGTGTCAGCTAACTATGGCTACACCTTC. This gives the protein CASSLSVSANYGYTF. The entire variable domain, with the rest obtained from reference TRBV7-9 and TRBJ1-2, is as follows: DTGVSQNPRHKITKRGQNVTFRCDPISEHNRLYWYRQTLGQGPEFLTYFQNEAQLEKSRLLSDRFSAERPKGSFSTLEIQRTEQGDSAMYLCASSLSVSANYGYTFGSGTRLTVV.

The chain carries TRBV7-6 and TRBJ2-7; 14 bases align to TRBD2. Germline trimming cut 1 base from V and 0 bases from J; bases unmatched to any gene: 8. CDR1 is SGHVS and CDR2 is FNYEAQ in the germline V gene. The CDR3 has 19 residues. The CDR3 region is CASSLGPGGTSGSSYEQYF. In DNA, the CDR3 is TGTGCCAGCAGCTTAGGTCCAGGGGGGACTAGCGGGAGCTCCTACGAGCAGTACTTC.

The V and J genes are TRBV9 and TRBJ2-3, with a weak D call TRBD2 (6 bases). CDR1 and CDR2 (germline): SGDLS, YYNGEE. The CDR3 is 15 residues long. Trimming took off 0 bases at V and 2 bases at J, with 10 bases between the two ends. The CDR3 protein is CASSVAGDLTDTQYF. CDR3 in DNA: TGTGCCAGCAGCGTAGCGGGAGACCTCACAGATACGCAGTATTTT.